A single sample is the source of the 11 T cell receptor beta chains below, sequenced in a study of T cell responses to AZD1222 COVID-19 vaccine. Profiling relied on immunoSEQ multiplex PCR, and the TCRdb table lists in-frame clones only, not all of them. The sample records some 130,000 clones, approximately 84% being singletons. Specimen: peripheral blood, collected on day 0 of AZD1222 vaccination. These receptors were taken from an adult in good health.

The J gene is TRBJ1-1, the V gene TRBV10-3; D may be TRBD1 (6 bases). Germline V gives CDR1 ENHRY, CDR2 SYGVKD. The CDR3 extends over 15 amino acids. Trimming cost V 4 bases and J 7 bases, with 19 bases left between them. CDR3 DNA sequence: TGTGCCATCAGTGGGCATGGGGGAGGGGGTGGTGAAGCTTTCTTT. Its translation is CAISGHGGGGGEAFF.

This rearrangement joins TRBV28 to TRBJ2-4; a weak D match, TRBD1 (5 bases). The V end lost 7 bases, the J end lost 0 bases, and 13 bases lay between the germline ends. The CDR3 is 15 residues long. Germline V gene data show CDR1 as MDHEN and CDR2 as SYDVKM. CDR3 residues: CASTRQDIAKNIQYF. The DNA of the CDR3 is TGTGCCAGCACCCGGCAGGACATAGCCAAAAACATTCAGTACTTC.

The rearrangement links TRBV7-2 to TRBJ1-1; TRBD1 matches 9 bases. The trim removed 2 bases at V and 3 bases at J, leaving 1 base unmatched. CDR1 and CDR2 from the germline V gene are SGHTA and FQGNSA. CDR3 length: 14 amino acids. CDR3 region: CASSLTGGDTEAFF. As DNA, the CDR3 is TGTGCCAGCAGCTTAACAGGGGGCGACACTGAAGCTTTCTTT. Filled out from reference TRBV7-2 and TRBJ1-1, the complete variable domain reads GAGVSQSPSNKVTEKGKDVELRCDPISGHTALYWYRQSLGQGLEFLIYFQGNSAPDKSGLPSDRFSAERTGGSVSTLTIQRTQQEDSAVYLCASSLTGGDTEAFFGQGTRLTVV.

This clone has a handful of counts. The chain uses TRBV5-4 and TRBJ2-7, with TRBD2 matching 9 bases. CDR3 length: 17 residues. J lost 2 bases, V lost 2 bases, and 11 bases had no gene match. Germline CDR1 and CDR2: SGHNT and YYREEE (reference sequence). For the CDR3, the DNA is TGTGCCAGCAGCTTAGGGATGCGGCGGGGGGGCCCCTACGAGCAGTACTTC. This sequence encodes CASSLGMRRGGPYEQYF.

Of note for this clone: This sample also contains other DNA sequences that code for the same CDR3. The genes are TRBV4-1 and TRBJ1-3; TRBD1 might be the D (6 bases). Per the germline V gene, CDR1 is MGHRA and CDR2 is YSYEKL. The CDR3 is 15 residues long. Trimming left V 3 bases short and J 0 bases short, with 9 bases between. The CDR3, as DNA: TGCGCCAGCAGCCAGACAGGATACTCTGGAAACACCATATATTTT. This codes for CASSQTGYSGNTIYF.

The chain employs TRBV7-2 and TRBJ2-7; no clear D gene. This CDR3 spans 11 amino acids. CDR1 is SGHTA and CDR2 is FQGNSA in the germline V gene. V was shortened by 5 bases and J by 5 bases, with 7 bases between the two germline ends. The CDR3 spells CASSPRDEQYF. The CDR3 nucleotides read TGTGCCAGCAGCCCTCGCGACGAGCAGTACTTC.

The CDR3 nucleotides read TGCAGCGTTGTTAAGCTTGGGATGGCTGAAGCTTTCTTT. Amino acids: CSVVKLGMAEAFF. The V gene is TRBV29-1, the J gene TRBJ1-1; no clear D gene. This CDR3 spans 13 amino acids. Trimming shortened V by 4 bases and J by 6 bases, and 15 bases separated the two germline ends. The germline V gene encodes CDR1 SQVTM and CDR2 ANQGSEA. The variable domain in full, completed from reference TRBV29-1 and TRBJ1-1, reads SAVISQKPSRDICQRGTSLTIQCQVDSQVTMMFWYRQQPGQSLTLIATANQGSEATYESGFVIDKFPISRPNLTFSTLTVSNMSPEDSSIYLCSVVKLGMAEAFFGQGTRLTVV.

CDR3 coding DNA: TGTGCCAGCAGCGCCCCACAGGGTGTCGCAATGGGGGAGCTGTTTTTT. Amino acids: CASSAPQGVAMGELFF. The gene calls are TRBV9 and TRBJ2-2, with D perhaps TRBD1 (6 bases). Trimming pared 3 bases from V and 8 bases from J, leaving 20 bases between. The CDR3 totals 16 residues. CDR1 and CDR2 (germline): SGDLS, YYNGEE.

This clone was counted only a few times. The rearrangement uses TRBV19 and TRBJ2-3; D not resolved. V lost 3 bases to trimming and J lost 6 bases, with 7 bases between them. The germline V gene has CDR1 LNHDA and CDR2 SQIVND (reference sequence). CDR3 length: 12 amino acids. The CDR3 DNA reads as TGTGCCAGTAGTATTCTCAGGGATACGCAGTATTTT. Protein: CASSILRDTQYF.

CDR3 amino acids: CASRQTSGVADTQYF. The CDR3 nucleotides are TGTGCCAGCAGGCAAACTAGCGGGGTTGCAGATACGCAGTATTTT. The chain links TRBV6-5 to TRBJ2-3, with 10 bases fitting TRBD2. The germline V gene encodes CDR1 MNHEY and CDR2 SVGAGI. This CDR3 has 15 amino acids. J lost 4 bases, V lost 6 bases, and 7 bases had no gene match.

This chain links TRBV30 with TRBJ1-2; D may be TRBD1 (6 bases). V was clipped by 1 base and J by 5 bases, with 14 bases between them. The CDR3 loop spans 14 amino acids. Looked up from germline, CDR1 is GTSNPN and CDR2 is SVGIG (reference sequence). The CDR3 nucleotides read TGTGCCTGGAGTGACCGGGGGCAAGGGTATGGCTACACCTTC. As protein: CAWSDRGQGYGYTF.